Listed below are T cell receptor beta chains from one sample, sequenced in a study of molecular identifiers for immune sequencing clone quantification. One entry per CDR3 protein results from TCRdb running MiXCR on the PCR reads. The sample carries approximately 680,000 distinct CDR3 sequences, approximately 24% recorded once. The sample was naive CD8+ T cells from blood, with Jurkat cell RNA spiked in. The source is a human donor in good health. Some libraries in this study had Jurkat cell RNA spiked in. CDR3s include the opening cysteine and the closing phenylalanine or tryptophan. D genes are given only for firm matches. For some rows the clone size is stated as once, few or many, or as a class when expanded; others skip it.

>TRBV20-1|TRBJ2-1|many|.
CSARQLFLGPLDEQFF
TGCAGTGCTAGACAACTCTTTTTGGGACCACTCGATGAGCAGTTCTTC
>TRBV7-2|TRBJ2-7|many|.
CASSLELLVYEQYF
TGTGCCAGCAGCTTAGAATTACTCGTCTACGAGCAGTACTTC
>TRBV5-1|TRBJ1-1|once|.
CASSLTEGNGAFF
TGCGCCAGCAGCCTTACTGAAGGGAATGGAGCTTTCTTT
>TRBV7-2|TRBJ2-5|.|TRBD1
CASSLGLTGQETQYF
TGTGCCAGCAGCTTAGGATTGACAGGGCAAGAGACCCAGTACTTC
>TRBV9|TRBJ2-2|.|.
CASSVEEFADTGELFF
TGTGCCAGCAGCGTAGAAGAATTCGCGGACACCGGGGAGCTGTTTTTT
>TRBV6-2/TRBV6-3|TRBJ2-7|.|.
CASSLRDLRREQYF
TGTGCCAGCAGCCTGCGGGACTTGCGACGCGAGCAGTACTTC
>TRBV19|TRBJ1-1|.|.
CASSIGRAGDGTEAFF
TGTGCCAGTAGTATTGGCAGGGCGGGAGATGGGACTGAAGCTTTCTTT
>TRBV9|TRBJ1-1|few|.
CASSVRPVPSNTEAFF
TGTGCCAGCAGCGTTCGTCCCGTGCCTTCGAACACTGAAGCTTTCTTT
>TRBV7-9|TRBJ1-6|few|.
CASSETGTNSPLHF
TGTGCCAGCAGCGAAACCGGGACTAATTCACCCCTCCACTTT
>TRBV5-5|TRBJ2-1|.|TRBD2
CASSSTGTSGGADEQFF
TGTGCCAGCAGCTCTACCGGGACTAGCGGGGGGGCCGATGAGCAGTTCTTC
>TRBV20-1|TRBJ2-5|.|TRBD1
CSAPGQGVYETQYF
TGCAGTGCCCCCGGACAGGGGGTTTACGAGACCCAGTACTTC
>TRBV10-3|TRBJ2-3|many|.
CAISETGQPDTQYF
TGTGCCATCAGTGAGACCGGACAGCCAGATACGCAGTATTTT
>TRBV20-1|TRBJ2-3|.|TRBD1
CSANRPGQGALSTQYF
TGCAGTGCTAACCGACCGGGACAGGGGGCTCTGAGTACGCAGTATTTT
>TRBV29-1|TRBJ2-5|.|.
CSVSSVSTETQYF
TGCAGCGTTAGTAGCGTGAGTACGGAGACCCAGTACTTC
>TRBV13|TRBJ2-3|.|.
CASSHTAESTDTQYF
TGTGCCAGCAGCCATACAGCGGAAAGCACAGATACGCAGTATTTT
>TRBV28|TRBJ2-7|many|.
CASSRDYEQYF
TGTGCCAGCAGTCGGGACTACGAGCAGTACTTC
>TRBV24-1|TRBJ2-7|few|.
CATRAQNRRQYF
TGTGCCACAAGGGCCCAAAACAGGAGGCAGTACTTC
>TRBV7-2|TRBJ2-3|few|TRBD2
CASGGLAGFPDTQYF
TGTGCCAGCGGCGGACTAGCGGGTTTCCCAGATACGCAGTATTTT
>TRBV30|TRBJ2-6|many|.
CAWRTPLGANVLTF
TGTGCCTGGAGGACCCCCCTGGGGGCCAACGTCCTGACTTTC
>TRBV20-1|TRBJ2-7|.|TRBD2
CSARTLAGVEQYF
TGCAGTGCTAGAACTCTAGCGGGAGTCGAGCAGTACTTC
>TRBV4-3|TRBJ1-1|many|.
CASSQGQTEAFF
TGCGCCAGCAGCCAAGGGCAGACTGAAGCTTTCTTT
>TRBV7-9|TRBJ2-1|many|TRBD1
CASSLEGAEQFF
TGTGCCAGCAGCTTAGAGGGGGCCGAGCAGTTCTTC
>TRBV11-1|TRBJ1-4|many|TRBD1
CASSLRPGQGPTGNEKLFF
TGTGCCAGCAGCTTGCGACCGGGACAGGGCCCAACCGGCAATGAAAAACTGTTTTTT
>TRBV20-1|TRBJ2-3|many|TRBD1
CSAIDHGQGEDTQYF
TGCAGTGCCATTGACCATGGACAGGGTGAGGATACGCAGTATTTT
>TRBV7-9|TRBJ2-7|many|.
CASGRVAANEQYF
TGTGCCAGCGGAAGGGTAGCGGCCAACGAGCAGTACTTC
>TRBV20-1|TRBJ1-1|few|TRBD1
CSATRTGGNTEAFF
TGCAGTGCTACCCGGACAGGGGGGAACACTGAAGCTTTCTTT
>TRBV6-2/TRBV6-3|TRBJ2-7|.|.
CASTDWSLEQYF
TGTGCCAGCACCGACTGGAGTCTAGAGCAGTACTTC
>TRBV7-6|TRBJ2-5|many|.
CASSLGEETQYF
TGTGCCAGCAGCTTGGGGGAAGAGACCCAGTACTTC
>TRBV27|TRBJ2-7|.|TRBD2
CASSLSPNYLAGVLYEQYF
TGTGCCAGCAGTTTATCGCCAAATTATCTAGCGGGAGTGCTTTACGAGCAGTACTTC
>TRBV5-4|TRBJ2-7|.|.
CASSPAGSAEQYF
TGTGCCAGCAGTCCCGCTGGGTCTGCCGAGCAGTACTTC
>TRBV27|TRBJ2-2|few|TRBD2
CASSLLAGASGELFF
TGTGCCAGCAGTTTACTAGCGGGAGCTTCCGGGGAGCTGTTTTTT
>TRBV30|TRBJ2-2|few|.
CAWRHTNTGELFF
TGTGCCTGGAGACACACTAACACCGGGGAGCTGTTTTTT
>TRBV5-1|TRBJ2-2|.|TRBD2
CASSPETSWYTGELFF
TGCGCCAGCAGCCCCGAGACTAGCTGGTACACCGGGGAGCTGTTTTTT
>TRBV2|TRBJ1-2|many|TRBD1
CASSIADRAYGYTF
TGTGCCAGCAGTATTGCAGACAGGGCGTATGGCTACACCTTC
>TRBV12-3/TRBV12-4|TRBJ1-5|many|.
CASSDTMENNQPQHF
TGTGCCAGCAGTGACACAATGGAAAACAATCAGCCCCAGCATTTT
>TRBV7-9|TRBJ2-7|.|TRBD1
CASSFRDRGQHEQYF
TGTGCCAGCAGCTTCCGGGACAGGGGGCAGCACGAGCAGTACTTC
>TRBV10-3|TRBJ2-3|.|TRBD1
CAPRRRDREILDTQYF
TGTGCCCCAAGACGCCGGGACAGGGAGATATTAGATACGCAGTATTTT
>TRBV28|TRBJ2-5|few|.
CASTLGGGTGVQETQYF
TGTGCCAGCACCCTTGGGGGGGGTACAGGGGTTCAGGAGACCCAGTACTTC
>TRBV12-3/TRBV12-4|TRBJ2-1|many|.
CASSSSRVYNEQFF
TGTGCCAGCAGTTCTTCCAGGGTCTACAATGAGCAGTTCTTC
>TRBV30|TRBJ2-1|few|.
CAWSPQPYNEQFF
TGTGCCTGGAGTCCGCAGCCCTACAATGAGCAGTTCTTC
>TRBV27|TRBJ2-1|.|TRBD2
CASTGRLAGEGEQFF
TGTGCCAGCACTGGGAGACTAGCGGGAGAGGGTGAGCAGTTCTTC
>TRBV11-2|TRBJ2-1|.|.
CASSLGTRPNEQFF
TGTGCCAGCAGCTTAGGTACCCGGCCCAATGAGCAGTTCTTC
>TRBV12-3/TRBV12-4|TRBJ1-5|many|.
CASSFNSNQPQHF
TGTGCCAGCAGTTTTAATAGCAATCAGCCCCAGCATTTT
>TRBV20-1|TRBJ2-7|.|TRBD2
CSAPPTSVNSYEQYF
TGCAGTGCTCCGCCTACTAGCGTCAACTCCTACGAGCAGTACTTC
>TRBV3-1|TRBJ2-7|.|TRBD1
CASSQEPTQTGTALYGQYF
TGTGCCAGCAGCCAAGAACCCACACAAACCGGGACAGCTTTATACGGGCAGTACTTC
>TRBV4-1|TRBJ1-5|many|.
CASSAILRVSNQPQHF
TGCGCCAGCAGCGCAATTCTAAGGGTCAGCAATCAGCCCCAGCATTTT
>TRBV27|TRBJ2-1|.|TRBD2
CASSVLAGGPLNEQFF
TGTGCCAGCAGTGTTTTAGCGGGAGGGCCTCTTAATGAGCAGTTCTTC
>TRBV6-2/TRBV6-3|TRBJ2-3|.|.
CASTYGFNQPQYF
TGTGCCAGCACCTACGGGTTCAATCAGCCCCAGTATTTT
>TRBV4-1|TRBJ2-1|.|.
CASSQESGLRSNEQFF
TGCGCCAGCAGCCAAGAGTCCGGCCTACGGAGCAATGAGCAGTTCTTC
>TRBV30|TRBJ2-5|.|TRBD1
CAWSRTGGTATQYF
TGTGCCTGGAGCCGGACAGGGGGCACGGCGACCCAGTACTTC
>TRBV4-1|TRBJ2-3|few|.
CASSQAIGTIRGDTQYF
TGCGCCAGCAGCCAAGCCATAGGGACAATACGCGGGGATACGCAGTATTTT
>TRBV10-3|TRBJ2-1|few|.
CAISDLELHNEQFF
TGTGCCATCTCTGACTTGGAACTACACAATGAGCAGTTCTTC
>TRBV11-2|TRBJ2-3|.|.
CASSSGEWETSTDTQYF
TGTGCCAGCAGCTCAGGGGAGTGGGAGACTAGCACAGATACGCAGTATTTT
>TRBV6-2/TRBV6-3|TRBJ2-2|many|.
CASSYISENTGELFF
TGTGCCAGCAGTTACATATCAGAGAACACCGGGGAGCTGTTTTTT
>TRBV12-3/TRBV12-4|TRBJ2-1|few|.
CASRLVSYNEQFF
TGTGCCAGCCGACTAGTTTCATACAATGAGCAGTTCTTC
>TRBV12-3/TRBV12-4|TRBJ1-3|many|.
CASSLVPISGNTIYF
TGTGCCAGCAGTTTAGTGCCGATCTCTGGAAACACCATATATTTT
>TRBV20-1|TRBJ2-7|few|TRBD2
CSASTGLAAPYEQYF
TGCAGTGCCTCAACGGGACTAGCGGCACCCTACGAGCAGTACTTC
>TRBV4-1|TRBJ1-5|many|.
CASSQEGLGIQPQHF
TGCGCCAGCAGCCAAGAAGGCCTGGGTATCCAGCCCCAGCATTTT
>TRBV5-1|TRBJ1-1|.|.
CASSTGQRTNTEAFF
TGCGCCAGCAGCACCGGACAGAGAACGAACACTGAAGCTTTCTTT